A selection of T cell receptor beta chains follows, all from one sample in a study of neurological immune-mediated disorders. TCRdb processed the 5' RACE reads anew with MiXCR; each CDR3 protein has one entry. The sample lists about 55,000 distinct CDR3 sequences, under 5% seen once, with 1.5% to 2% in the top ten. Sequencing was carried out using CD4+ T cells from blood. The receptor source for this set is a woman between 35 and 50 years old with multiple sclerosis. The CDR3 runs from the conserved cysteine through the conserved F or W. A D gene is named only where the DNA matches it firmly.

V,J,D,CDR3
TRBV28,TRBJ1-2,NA,CASKVTGPAYGYTF
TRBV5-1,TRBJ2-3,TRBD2,CASRTGGSTDTQYF
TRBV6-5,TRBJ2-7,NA,CASSLGASYEQYF
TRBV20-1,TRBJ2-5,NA,CSASNGETQYF
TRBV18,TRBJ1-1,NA,CASNSVDTEAFF
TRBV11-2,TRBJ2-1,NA,CASSSQGSSYNEQFF
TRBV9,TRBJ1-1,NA,CASSSGHTNTEAFF
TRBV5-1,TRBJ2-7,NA,CASSLAGGASIYEQYF
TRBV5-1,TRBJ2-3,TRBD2,CASSLAERGTQYF
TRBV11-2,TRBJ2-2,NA,CASSLDLRQTGELFF
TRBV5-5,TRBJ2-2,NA,CASRSGQGTGELFF
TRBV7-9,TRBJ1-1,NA,CASSFGTEAFF
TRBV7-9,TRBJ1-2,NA,CASSLGSYGGYGYTF
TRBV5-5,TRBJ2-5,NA,CASSLEEARTQYF
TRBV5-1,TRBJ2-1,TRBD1,CASSLDDRGYNEQFF
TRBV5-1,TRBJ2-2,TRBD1,CASSSGQYTGELFF
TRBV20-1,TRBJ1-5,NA,CSAISGDQPQHF
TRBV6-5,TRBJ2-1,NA,CASGGTHNEQFF
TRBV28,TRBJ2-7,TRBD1,CASSDVGWGQLIFDSYEQYF
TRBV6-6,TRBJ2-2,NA,CASTNRRTGELFF
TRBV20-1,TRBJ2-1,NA,CSARDGVREQFF
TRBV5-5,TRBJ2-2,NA,CASSLWGAQGGELFF
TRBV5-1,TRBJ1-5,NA,CASSLTARVGNQPQHF
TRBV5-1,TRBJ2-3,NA,CASSDGATDTQYF
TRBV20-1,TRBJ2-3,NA,CSASLYGASPDTQYF
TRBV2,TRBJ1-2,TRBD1,CASSEDGTDNYGYTF
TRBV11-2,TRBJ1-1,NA,CASSLELIGTRGTEAFF
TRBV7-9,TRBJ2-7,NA,CASSLGNGGSYEQYF
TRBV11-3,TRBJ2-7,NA,CASSLDQTLYEQYF
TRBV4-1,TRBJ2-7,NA,CASSPSQWGIATNEQYF
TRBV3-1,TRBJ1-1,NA,CASTSAILNTEAFF